The 12 T cell receptor beta chains in this list originate from one sample, sequenced in a study of OX40 agonist ivuxolimab in advanced cancers. The protocol was immunoSEQ multiplex PCR, while the TCRdb copy is restricted to in-frame clones and leaves out a portion. The sample holds 54,000 or so clones, roughly 84% seen once. Source: CD4+ or CD8+ T cells sorted from blood, taken in a trial of the OX40 agonist ivuxolimab. Receptors originate from an adult with an advanced solid tumor such as melanoma, head and neck, liver or kidney cancer.

The V gene is TRBV6-5, the J gene TRBJ1-2; D possibly corresponds to TRBD1 (6 bases). The V gene's germline CDR1 is MNHEY and CDR2 SVGAGI. The CDR3 sequence is 13 residues long. Trimming took off 7 bases at V and 4 bases at J, with 13 bases between the two ends. The CDR3 sequence is CASTPGRGYGYTF. The CDR3 DNA reads as TGTGCCAGCACCCCGGGCAGGGGCTATGGCTACACCTTC.

The J gene is TRBJ1-2, the V gene TRBV9; maybe TRBD1 (5 bases). Germline V lookup: CDR1 SGDLS, CDR2 YYNGEE. With 4 bases removed from V and 7 bases from J, the gap between germline ends came to 17 bases. The CDR3 length is 14 residues. For the CDR3, the DNA is TGTGCCAGCAGCCAACCGGTTGGGGGAGCTGGCTACACCTTC. Protein sequence: CASSQPVGGAGYTF.

The chain is built from TRBV28 and TRBJ2-7; possibly TRBD1 or TRBD2 for D (6 bases each). V gave up 2 bases and J gave up 9 bases, with 14 bases separating them. The CDR3 has 13 residues. The V gene's germline CDR1 is MDHEN and CDR2 SYDVKM. The CDR3 loop is CASSLRGAGGQYF. CDR3 coding DNA: TGTGCCAGCAGTTTAAGGGGGGCCGGCGGGCAGTACTTC.

The chain couples TRBV18 to TRBJ2-1; 9 bases line up with TRBD2. CDR1 and CDR2 from the germline V gene are KGHSH and LQKENI. CDR3 size: 20 residues. The J segment lost 7 bases and the V segment lost 0 bases, leaving 19 bases of the junction unmatched. The CDR3 sequence is CASSPPPSPEWREGRNEQFF. In nucleotides, the CDR3 is TGTGCCAGCTCACCACCCCCCTCTCCAGAATGGCGGGAGGGCCGGAATGAGCAGTTCTTC.

The chain has TRBV27 and TRBJ2-2; D may be TRBD1 (6 bases). The CDR3 extends over 14 amino acids. Germline CDR1 is MNHEY and CDR2 is SMNVEV (reference sequence). V was cut by 8 bases and J by 4 bases, with 14 bases left in between. CDR3 region: CASRRGQITGELFF. DNA of the CDR3: TGTGCCAGCCGCCGAGGACAGATCACCGGGGAGCTGTTTTTT.

By sample share, this clone is medium-sized. The CDR3 sequence: CASSLRDKRFDTQYF. The DNA for the CDR3 is TGTGCCAGCAGTTTAAGGGACAAAAGATTCGATACGCAGTATTTT. The chain couples TRBV6-5 to TRBJ2-3; the D gene is possibly TRBD1 (6 bases). The germline gives CDR1 MNHEY, CDR2 SVGAGI. The CDR3 is 15 residues long. V dropped 4 bases and J dropped 6 bases, with 17 bases sitting between them.

The chain joins TRBV7-3 to TRBJ2-7; no firm D call. There are 13 residues in the CDR3. V was pared by 1 base and J by 6 bases, with 10 bases between. Germline assignment: CDR1 SGHTA and CDR2 FQGTGA. The CDR3 is CASSLSLPGEQYF. CDR3 in DNA: TGTGCCAGCAGCTTAAGTCTCCCCGGCGAGCAGTACTTC.

The chain couples TRBV7-3 to TRBJ2-2, with 10 bases lining up with TRBD1. Per germline, CDR1 SGHTA and CDR2 FQGTGA. The V and J ends lost 4 bases and 4 bases, in that order; junction bases with no gene match: 3. The CDR3 length is 15 residues. The CDR3 bases are TGTGCCAGCAGCTCGTGGACAGGGGGCACCGGGGAGCTGTTTTTT. Translation: CASSSWTGGTGELFF.

The chain recombines TRBV19 with TRBJ1-2; D possibly corresponds to TRBD1 (5 bases). CDR1 and CDR2 from the germline V gene are LNHDA and SQIVND (reference sequence). The CDR3 is 13 residues long. The ends were cut back, 5 bases at V and 2 bases at J, with 9 bases in the middle. CDR3 DNA: TGTGCCAGTAGTCCCCGGGACAACTATGGCTACACCTTC. Amino acids: CASSPRDNYGYTF. Full variable domain (outside the CDR3, taken from reference TRBV19 and TRBJ1-2): DGGITQSPKYLFRKEGQNVTLSCEQNLNHDAMYWYRQDPGQGLRLIYYSQIVNDFQKGDIAEGYSVSREKKESFPLTVTSAQKNPTAFYLCASSPRDNYGYTFGSGTRLTVV.

This clone was observed a few times. The rearrangement links TRBV7-3 to TRBJ2-3; D gene ambiguous. Between the trimmed V and J ends, which lost 2 bases and 4 bases, there was a span of 10 bases. This CDR3 spans 14 amino acids. Looked up from germline, CDR1 is SGHTA and CDR2 is FQGTGA. The CDR3 here is CASSLLGQSDTQYF. CDR3 bases: TGTGCCAGCAGCTTACTAGGGCAGTCAGATACGCAGTATTTT. Variable domain in full (rest from reference TRBV7-3 and TRBJ2-3): GAGVSQTPSNKVTEKGKYVELRCDPISGHTALYWYRQSLGQGPEFLIYFQGTGAADDSGLPNDRFFAVRPEGSVSTLKIQRTERGDSAVYLCASSLLGQSDTQYFGPGTRLTVL.

The rearrangement uses TRBV6-5 and TRBJ2-7; 11 nucleotides agree with TRBD2. The CDR3 covers 14 residues. Per the germline V gene, CDR1 is MNHEY and CDR2 is SVGAGI. V trimming: 6 bases; J trimming: 1 base; junction bases outside the gene matches: 2. The CDR3 is CASRRLAGSYEQYF. The CDR3, as DNA: TGTGCCAGCAGGCGACTAGCGGGATCCTACGAGCAGTACTTC.

The chain joins TRBV10-3 to TRBJ2-2; D might be TRBD2 (5 bases). V lost 9 bases and J 5 bases, leaving 13 bases between the germline ends. The CDR3 runs 13 residues. Germline V CDR1 and CDR2: ENHRY, SYGVKD. The CDR3 sequence is CAIRGLRTGELFF. The CDR3 DNA sequence: TGTGCCATTCGCGGGTTACGGACCGGGGAGCTGTTTTTT.